This T cell receptor beta chain came from a study of cytomegalovirus exposure and HLA in healthy donors. Points from the study as a whole: At a 0.05 false discovery rate, a later analysis found approximately 17,000 TCR beta sequences to be associated with HLA alleles. Earlier analysis yielded a pattern in which most TCR beta V segments were productive about 90% or about 30% of the time. A few CMV-associated chains were confirmed in vitro to be specific for CMV antigens.

Details on this clone: Its antigen remains unknown.

The PCR made use of 60 Vbeta and 13 Jbeta primers. Some clones are missing from TCRdb's copy, which holds only in-frame ones; the method was immunoSEQ multiplex PCR. The sample has 75,000 to 100,000 clones, more than 60% seen once. The V gene lost 0 bases and the J gene lost 6 bases, with 15 bases spanning the gap. There are 16 residues in the CDR3. Germline lookup yields CDR1 SGHKS and CDR2 YYEKEE (reference sequence). Sequenced material: PBMCs. The V gene is TRBV5-5, the J gene TRBJ2-2; tentatively, D is TRBD2 (7 bases). The clonotype originates from a man in his sixties in good health and CMV-seropositive. The DNA of the CDR3 is TGTGCCAGCAGCTTGGATAGGGGGGGCAGGGCCGGGGAGCTGTTTTTT. Encoded protein: CASSLDRGGRAGELFF.